One sample yielded the 13 T cell receptor beta chains listed below, sequenced in a study of cytomegalovirus exposure and HLA in healthy donors. Use of 60 Vbeta and 13 Jbeta primers characterized the PCR. The method was immunoSEQ multiplex PCR; TCRdb's version includes in-frame clones alone and lacks a portion of them. Of around 130,000 clones listed, 75% to 85% were seen once; the top ten hold 3.3%. Sequenced input: PBMCs. These receptors were collected from a male donor in good health and CMV-seronegative.

This clone has more than one count but fewer than ten. The chain has TRBV5-4 and TRBJ1-1; TRBD1 aligns across 8 bases. The CDR3 length is 12 residues. Germline V gene data show CDR1 as SGHNT and CDR2 as YYREEE (reference sequence). Germline trimming cut 4 bases from V and 10 bases from J; bases unmatched to any gene: 6. In DNA, the CDR3 is TGTGCCAGCAGCGTAACAGGGGGGGGAGCTTTCTTT. It specifies CASSVTGGGAFF.

The count of this clone is one. The chain carries TRBV27 and TRBJ2-7; D unclear. V was trimmed by 5 bases and J by 0 bases, leaving 17 bases between them. The CDR3 runs to 16 residues. Germline CDR1 is MNHEY and CDR2 is SMNVEV (reference sequence). The CDR3, as DNA: TGTGCCAGCAGTCCCCCCTCCACAGCCAGCTCCTACGAGCAGTACTTC. It encodes CASSPPSTASSYEQYF.

This sequence joins TRBV9 and TRBJ2-5; TRBD2 might be the D (5 bases). Looked up from germline, CDR1 is SGDLS and CDR2 is YYNGEE. The V gene lost 4 bases and the J gene lost 1 base, with 8 bases spanning the gap. The CDR3 has 13 residues. As DNA, the CDR3 is TGTGCCAGCAGCCTACGGGGCCAAGAGACCCAGTACTTC. Translated: CASSLRGQETQYF.

The V and J genes are TRBV2 and TRBJ1-1, with TRBD1 matching over 9 bases. V trimming: 5 bases; J trimming: 5 bases; junction bases outside the gene matches: 9. The CDR3 has 15 amino acids. Germline V lookup: CDR1 SNHLY, CDR2 FYNNEI. CDR3 DNA: TGTGCCAGCAGTAAAGGCCGGGACAGGGATACTGAAGCTTTCTTT. It is translated as CASSKGRDRDTEAFF.

V usage is TRBV5-5 and J usage is TRBJ1-5; tentatively, D is TRBD1 (6 bases). V was cut by 1 base and J by 1 base, with 12 bases left in between. The CDR3 runs to 16 residues. Germline CDR1 reads SGHKS; CDR2 reads YYEKEE (reference sequence). CDR3: CASSLYGGSSNQPQHF. The CDR3 DNA reads TGTGCCAGCAGCTTGTATGGGGGCTCAAGCAATCAGCCCCAGCATTTT.

The chain combines TRBV6-5 with TRBJ1-2, with D hard to call. This CDR3 comprises 13 residues. V was clipped by 0 bases and J by 5 bases, with 7 bases between them. CDR1 and CDR2 (germline): MNHEY, SVGAGI. The DNA of the CDR3 is TGTGCCAGCAGTTACTCGGCAGGTTATGGCTACACCTTC. Encoded protein: CASSYSAGYGYTF.

V usage is TRBV7-9 and J usage is TRBJ2-1; a possible D gene is TRBD1 (5 bases). Trimming stripped 4 bases from V and 7 bases from J, with 23 bases between. CDR3 length: 17 residues. Germline values: CDR1 SEHNR, CDR2 FQNEAQ (reference sequence). The CDR3 spells CASSSLPRQQTPNEQFF. DNA for the CDR3: TGTGCCAGCAGCTCCTTACCGAGACAGCAAACCCCTAATGAGCAGTTCTTC. The full variable domain, with the rest looked up from reference TRBV7-9 and TRBJ2-1, is DTGVSQNPRHKITKRGQNVTFRCDPISEHNRLYWYRQTLGQGPEFLTYFQNEAQLEKSRLLSDRFSAERPKGSFSTLEIQRTEQGDSAMYLCASSSLPRQQTPNEQFFGPGTRLTVL.

This sequence joins TRBV7-2 and TRBJ1-2; 9 bases fit TRBD1. Germline CDR1 reads SGHTA; CDR2 reads FQGNSA. V gave up 6 bases and J gave up 6 bases; unmatched junction bases: 11. This CDR3 is 15 amino acids long. The CDR3 sequence is CASSLTGGEGNGYTF. CDR3 bases: TGTGCCAGCAGTCTTACAGGGGGCGAAGGTAATGGCTACACCTTC.

This chain connects TRBV9 to TRBJ2-1; 8 bases fit TRBD1. Germline CDR1 SGDLS, CDR2 YYNGEE. J lost 6 bases, V lost 3 bases, and 11 bases had no gene match. The CDR3 totals 16 residues. The chain's CDR3 is CASSAGQVEVINEQFF. CDR3 nucleotide sequence: TGTGCCAGCAGCGCGGGACAGGTAGAAGTCATCAATGAGCAGTTCTTC. Full variable domain (remainder filled in from reference TRBV9 and TRBJ2-1): DSGVTQTPKHLITATGQRVTLRCSPRSGDLSVYWYQQSLDQGLQFLIQYYNGEERAKGNILERFSAQQFPDLHSELNLSSLELGDSALYFCASSAGQVEVINEQFFGPGTRLTVL.

This chain joins TRBV9 and TRBJ1-5; 9 bases map to TRBD1. J lost 3 bases, V lost 5 bases, and 3 bases had no gene match. The CDR3 is made up of 14 amino acids. In germline, CDR1 is SGDLS, CDR2 YYNGEE. CDR3 region: CASSTGGDNQPQHF. The CDR3 DNA sequence: TGTGCCAGCAGTACAGGGGGCGACAATCAGCCCCAGCATTTT.

This chain uses TRBV29-1 with TRBJ2-7; the D gene is possibly TRBD1 (6 bases). CDR3 length: 11 residues. V was pared by 7 bases and J by 7 bases, with 14 bases between. Germline CDR1 SQVTM, CDR2 ANQGSEA. CDR3 coding DNA: TGCAGCGCAGGGGTAGGGGGAGAGCAGTACTTC. Translation gives CSAGVGGEQYF.

As for this clone: The sample holds other DNA sequences that translate to the same CDR3. V and J are TRBV15 and TRBJ1-1; 7 bases are a match to TRBD1. The CDR3 consists of 13 residues. J was trimmed by 5 bases and V by 0 bases; bases with no gene match: 0. The germline gives CDR1 LNHNV, CDR2 YYDKDF (reference sequence). The CDR3 here is CATSRDRGTEAFF. The CDR3 nucleotides are TGTGCCACCAGCAGAGACAGGGGGACTGAAGCTTTCTTT.

The chain carries TRBV7-9 and TRBJ1-2; TRBD1 aligns across 7 bases. CDR1 and CDR2 (germline): SEHNR, FQNEAQ (reference sequence). Unmatched junction bases numbered 2, after V lost 2 bases and J lost 8 bases. The CDR3 contains 12 residues. This CDR3 reads CASSLTGEGYTF. CDR3 bases: TGTGCCAGCAGCTTAACAGGGGAAGGCTACACCTTC.